These 24 T cell receptor beta chains share one sample of origin, sequenced in a study of CD8 T cells in ankylosing spondylitis. No antigen has been identified for these receptors. A single record per CDR3 protein comes from TCRdb applying MiXCR to the 5' RACE reads. The table has about 700,000 distinct CDR3 sequences, about 20% seen once; the top ten hold under 20%. Study findings and constraints: A TCR beta motif of 7 to 9 highly homologous variants seemed to mark ankylosing spondylitis blood.

Sequenced: blood, either unsorted or a sorted T cell fraction (not recorded which). The receptors here all came from a male donor with ankylosing spondylitis.

This clonotype was recorded only once. The chain combines TRBV10-3 with TRBJ1-5; unclear D gene. V lost 3 bases, J lost 11 bases, and 20 bases lay in between. There are 15 residues in the CDR3. Germline CDR1 reads ENHRY; CDR2 reads SYGVKD. This chain's CDR3 is CAISDGEVKQSAQHF. The CDR3 DNA sequence: TGTGCCATCAGTGATGGGGAGGTCAAGCAATCAGCCCAGCATTTT.

The rearrangement links TRBV5-1 to TRBJ2-2, with 9 bases identical to TRBD2. The CDR3 spans 17 residues. CDR1 is SGHRS and CDR2 is YFSETQ in the germline V gene. V trimming: 0 bases; J trimming: 7 bases; junction bases outside the gene matches: 10. The chain's CDR3 is CASSLAGGGRADGELFF. The DNA of the CDR3 is TGCGCCAGCAGCTTGGCAGGAGGCGGGAGGGCCGACGGGGAGCTGTTTTTT.

This clonotype was counted ten times or more. The V call is TRBV5-1, the J call TRBJ2-3; no clear D gene. Trimming took 1 base from V and 0 from J, leaving 9 bases between them. The CDR3 contains 15 residues. Germline V gene lookup returns CDR1 SGHRS and CDR2 YFSETQ. CDR3 in DNA: TGCGCCAGCAGCTTGTCGGGTACTAGCACAGATACGCAGTATTTT. It codes for CASSLSGTSTDTQYF.

This chain links TRBV7-6 with TRBJ2-7; 7 bases fit TRBD2. The CDR3 loop spans 15 amino acids. The V segment lost 1 base and the J segment 6 bases; nucleotides outside the gene matches: 9. Germline loops: CDR1 SGHVS, CDR2 FNYEAQ. The CDR3 loop is CASSLEGGPAAEQYF. Written as DNA, the CDR3 is TGTGCCAGCAGCTTAGAGGGAGGGCCCGCCGCCGAGCAGTACTTC.

The chain employs TRBV15 and TRBJ2-5, with D tentatively TRBD1 (6 bases). The CDR3 is 13 residues long. Germline values: CDR1 LNHNV, CDR2 YYDKDF (reference sequence). Trimming removed 6 bases at V and 5 bases at J, with 13 bases between. CDR3 residues: CATRQVGAETQYF. In DNA form, the CDR3 reads TGTGCCACCAGGCAAGTGGGGGCGGAGACCCAGTACTTC. Full variable domain (remainder filled in from reference TRBV15 and TRBJ2-5): DAMVIQNPRYQVTQFGKPVTLSCSQTLNHNVMYWYQQKSSQAPKLLFHYYDKDFNNEADTPDNFQSRRPNTSFCFLDIRSPGLGDTAMYLCATRQVGAETQYFGPGTRLLVL.

The chain uses TRBV5-6 and TRBJ1-2; D gene uncertain. The CDR3 totals 14 residues. Trimming removed 0 bases from V and 4 bases from J, with 10 bases in between. CDR1 is SGHDT, CDR2 YYEEEE, per germline. CDR3 protein: CASSLEGSGYGYTF. The CDR3 region has the DNA TGTGCCAGCAGCTTGGAGGGTTCGGGCTATGGCTACACCTTC.

V and J are TRBV4-3 and TRBJ1-4, with 9 bases matching TRBD1. Unmatched junction bases numbered 14, after V lost 1 base and J lost 14 bases. This CDR3 spans 16 amino acids. Germline V CDR1 and CDR2: LGHNA, YSLEER. The chain's CDR3 is CASSQAGTGSHEGLFF. CDR3 DNA sequence: TGCGCCAGCAGCCAAGCCGGGACAGGGTCGCATGAAGGGCTGTTTTTT.

The rearrangement uses TRBV27 and TRBJ1-1; D call uncertain. V lost 4 bases, J lost 2 bases, and 11 bases lay in between. This CDR3 spans 14 amino acids. Germline lookup yields CDR1 MNHEY and CDR2 SMNVEV (reference sequence). The CDR3 coding sequence is TGTGCCAGCAGTTCCGGTGTGTATAACACTGAAGCTTTCTTT. Translated: CASSSGVYNTEAFF.

This chain uses TRBV7-9 with TRBJ1-6; D is undetermined. Deletions cut 5 bases from V and 7 bases from J, with 6 bases between. Germline V gene data show CDR1 as SEHNR and CDR2 as FQNEAQ (reference sequence). The CDR3 runs to 12 residues. The CDR3: CASSNRNSPLHF. CDR3 bases: TGTGCCAGCAGCAACAGAAATTCACCCCTCCACTTT.

V and J are TRBV12-3 or TRBV12-4 and TRBJ2-3; a weak D match, TRBD2 (5 bases). The CDR3 contains 16 residues. V was pared by 6 bases and J by 2 bases, with 18 bases between. CDR3 loop: CASRPIETTNTDTQYF. The CDR3 DNA sequence: TGTGCCAGCAGACCCATAGAGACTACAAACACAGATACGCAGTATTTT.

J is TRBJ1-1 and V is TRBV5-1; D is unresolved. V was cut by 0 bases and J by 1 base, with 10 bases left in between. Germline lookup yields CDR1 SGHRS and CDR2 YFSETQ. The CDR3 consists of 15 residues. CDR3 loop: CASSLGSERNTEAFF. DNA for the CDR3: TGCGCCAGCAGCTTGGGATCCGAACGGAACACTGAAGCTTTCTTT.

This clonotype was seen a single time. The CDR3 coding sequence is TGCAGTGCTAGAGATGAGCGGGACGAGCAGTACTTC. Its translation: CSARDERDEQYF. V is TRBV20-1 and J is TRBJ2-7; tentative D call: TRBD2 (6 bases). Trimming took 0 bases from V and 5 from J, leaving 8 bases between them. Germline CDR1 is DFQATT and CDR2 is SNEGSKA (reference sequence). CDR3 size: 12 residues.

The chain has TRBV20-1 and TRBJ2-3; TRBD1 matches 8 bases. V was pared by 6 bases and J by 4 bases, with 6 bases of the junction left unmatched. The CDR3 spans 13 residues. The germline gives CDR1 DFQATT, CDR2 SNEGSKA (reference sequence). The CDR3, as DNA: TGCAGTGCACCCGGACAGGGAGCAGATACGCAGTATTTT. It codes for CSAPGQGADTQYF.

CDR3: CASSLGGDIADTQYF. The CDR3 coding sequence is TGTGCCAGCAGCTTAGGGGGGGACATCGCAGATACGCAGTATTTT. V usage is TRBV7-2 and J usage is TRBJ2-3; D is possibly TRBD1 or TRBD2 (6 bases each). The V and J ends lost 1 base and 4 bases respectively, with 12 bases between them. The CDR3 has 15 amino acids. Germline CDR1 is SGHTA and CDR2 is FQGNSA. Full variable domain (rest looked up from reference TRBV7-2 and TRBJ2-3): GAGVSQSPSNKVTEKGKDVELRCDPISGHTALYWYRQSLGQGLEFLIYFQGNSAPDKSGLPSDRFSAERTGGSVSTLTIQRTQQEDSAVYLCASSLGGDIADTQYFGPGTRLTVL.

This clonotype was picked up a small number of times. This chain links TRBV29-1 with TRBJ2-1; TRBD1 matches at 8 bases. The germline gives CDR1 SQVTM, CDR2 ANQGSEA. V lost 7 bases, J lost 4 bases, and 12 bases stayed unmatched. The CDR3 contains 15 residues. CDR3 nucleotides: TGCAGCGGAAATCCCGGGACAGGACCGTACAATGAGCAGTTCTTC. This codes for CSGNPGTGPYNEQFF.

In this sample, this clonotype turned up many times. The chain links TRBV11-2 to TRBJ2-1, with TRBD2 identical over 13 bases. The CDR3 sequence is 16 residues long. V shed 4 bases, J shed 8 bases, and the junction held 8 bases outside the gene matches. Germline assignment: CDR1 SGHAT and CDR2 FQNNGV. The CDR3 DNA reads TGTGCCAGCAGCTACCTAGGGACTAGCGGGGTATATGAGCAGTTCTTC. This codes for CASSYLGTSGVYEQFF.

This chain links TRBV25-1 with TRBJ2-7; TRBD2 is a possible D gene (5 bases). V dropped 5 bases and J dropped 5 bases, with 7 bases sitting between them. CDR3 length: 11 residues. CDR1 is MGHDK, CDR2 SYGVNS, per germline. The CDR3 DNA reads as TGTGCCAGCAGTCCGCGGGACGAGCAGTACTTC. Its protein product is CASSPRDEQYF.

J is TRBJ2-7 and V is TRBV5-1; 9 nucleotides match TRBD2. The CDR3 has 16 amino acids. Germline lookup yields CDR1 SGHRS and CDR2 YFSETQ. With V trimmed by 4 bases and J by 0 bases, 8 bases remained unmatched. CDR3 bases: TGCGCCAGCAGCCTTTGGACTAGCGAGGACTCCTACGAGCAGTACTTC. Translating gives CASSLWTSEDSYEQYF.

The chain joins TRBV7-9 to TRBJ2-7; a weak D match, TRBD2 (5 bases). The V end lost 5 bases, the J end lost 3 bases, and 11 bases lay between the germline ends. Germline CDR1 SEHNR, CDR2 FQNEAQ (reference sequence). There are 13 residues in the CDR3. CDR3 nucleotides: TGTGCCAGCAGCCGACCCAGCGGCTACGAGCAGTACTTC. Protein product: CASSRPSGYEQYF.

This chain's CDR3 is CSARDYGISSYEQYF. The CDR3 DNA follows: TGCAGTGCTAGAGATTATGGCATTAGCTCCTACGAGCAGTACTTC. The chain is built from TRBV20-1 and TRBJ2-7, with D uncertain. The V end was cut by 0 bases, the J end by 0 bases, with 12 bases between. Germline CDR1 reads DFQATT; CDR2 reads SNEGSKA (reference sequence). This CDR3 is built from 15 residues.

This clonotype was seen a few times. The chain uses TRBV5-1 and TRBJ2-5; 7 nucleotides agree with TRBD2. V was clipped by 0 bases and J by 5 bases; unmatched bases: 10. CDR1 SGHRS and CDR2 YFSETQ come from the germline V gene. The CDR3 covers 16 residues. The CDR3 protein is CASSLALGLVGETQYF. The CDR3 DNA sequence: TGCGCCAGCAGCTTGGCTCTCGGACTAGTCGGGGAGACCCAGTACTTC.

This clonotype was counted ten times or more. This chain joins TRBV24-1 and TRBJ2-1; D gene unclear. The CDR3 is made up of 16 amino acids. Germline values: CDR1 KGHDR, CDR2 SFDVKD. V shed 3 bases and J shed 0 bases, with 11 bases lying between them. The CDR3 sequence is CATSDPIGGSYNEQFF. The DNA for the CDR3 is TGTGCCACCAGTGATCCCATTGGCGGCTCCTACAATGAGCAGTTCTTC.

The chain uses TRBV12-3 or TRBV12-4 and TRBJ1-5; 7 bases map to TRBD1. Germline trimming cut 5 bases from V and 3 bases from J; bases unmatched to any gene: 4. The CDR3 length is 14 residues. The chain's CDR3 is CASSTGQLNQPQHF. In nucleotides, the CDR3 is TGTGCCAGCAGTACGGGACAGCTCAATCAGCCCCAGCATTTT.

J is TRBJ2-4 and V is TRBV29-1, with 8 bases identical to TRBD2. Trimming cost V 6 bases and J 7 bases; bases outside gene matches: 11. The germline V gene encodes CDR1 SQVTM and CDR2 ANQGSEA. The CDR3 sequence is 14 residues long. This chain's CDR3 is CSVGAGDLSNIQYF. As DNA, the CDR3 is TGCAGCGTGGGAGCGGGGGATCTAAGTAACATTCAGTACTTC.